This T cell receptor beta chain emerged from a study of Ad26.COV2.S vaccination and SARS-CoV-2 variants. The germline V gene has CDR1 LGHNA and CDR2 YNFKEQ. The CDR3 totals 15 residues. V dropped 4 bases and J dropped 6 bases, with 18 bases sitting between them. Sample treatment: around 19 received Ad26.COV2.S at low or high dose, single or two shots; 5 received placebo; per-sample allocation not given. Material that was analyzed had been drawn on day 63 after the first vaccine or placebo injection. TCRdb keeps only in-frame clones here, not all; method: immunoSEQ multiplex PCR. Of more than 300,000 clones in the sample, around nine tenths were seen once.

The chain uses TRBV4-2 and TRBJ1-1; no clear D. Here the sequenced sample was peripheral blood, taken in a trial of Ad26.COV2.S vaccine versus placebo. The sequence was obtained from a person between 18 and 65 years old who received the Ad26.COV2.S COVID-19 vaccine or a placebo. CDR3 region: CASSRGIGEEAEAFF. The CDR3 DNA sequence: TGTGCCAGCAGCCGCGGCATCGGTGAAGAGGCTGAAGCTTTCTTT.